This entry lists 28 T cell receptor beta chains sequenced from one sample in a study of blood T cell repertoires in COVID-19. Generated by immunoSEQ multiplex PCR, the TCRdb table keeps only in-frame clones and is missing some. The repertoire holds fewer than 200,000 clones, with just under 80% as singletons. The specimen was peripheral blood. The receptors derive from a man between 65 and 80 years old with active or convalescent COVID-19.

This clone was detected ten times or more. The CDR3 nucleotides read TGTGCCAGCAGTTACAACCCCCGGGGCTACACCTTC. This translates into CASSYNPRGYTF. V is TRBV6-6 and J is TRBJ1-2; no firm D call. The CDR3 length is 12 residues. Per germline, CDR1 MNHNY and CDR2 SVGAGI (reference sequence). V was trimmed by 2 bases and J by 8 bases, leaving 9 bases between them.

V is TRBV5-4 and J is TRBJ2-2; maybe TRBD2 (5 bases). The germline V gene has CDR1 SGHNT and CDR2 YYREEE (reference sequence). This CDR3 has 15 amino acids. The V and J ends lost 4 bases and 0 bases respectively, with 10 bases between them. The CDR3 loop reads CASSRVGTNTGELFF. CDR3 DNA sequence: TGTGCCAGCAGCCGCGTCGGGACGAACACCGGGGAGCTGTTTTTT.

This rearrangement joins TRBV12-3 or TRBV12-4 to TRBJ2-7; maybe TRBD2 (5 bases). CDR3 length equals 13 residues. Trimming shortened V by 1 base and J by 8 bases, and 12 bases separated the two germline ends. The CDR3 reads CASSLGRREKQYF. CDR3 in DNA: TGTGCCAGCAGTTTAGGCAGACGGGAAAAGCAGTACTTC.

The V call is TRBV28, the J call TRBJ2-2; TRBD1 matches 7 bases. The CDR3 totals 13 residues. The V gene's germline CDR1 is MDHEN and CDR2 SYDVKM. After removal of 6 bases from V and 5 bases from J, the junction contained 3 bases not matched to a gene. CDR3: CASSLGQTGELFF. Here the CDR3 DNA reads TGTGCCAGCAGCTTGGGACAGACCGGGGAGCTGTTTTTT. Filled out from reference TRBV28 and TRBJ2-2, the complete variable domain reads DVKVTQSSRYLVKRTGEKVFLECVQDMDHENMFWYRQDPGLGLRLIYFSYDVKMKEKGDIPEGYSVSREKKERFSLILESASTNQTSMYLCASSLGQTGELFFGEGSRLTVL.

This chain joins TRBV4-1 and TRBJ1-3; tentative D call: TRBD1 (5 bases). CDR3 length equals 13 residues. From germline, CDR1 is MGHRA and CDR2 YSYEKL. V was trimmed by 2 bases and J by 8 bases, leaving 10 bases between them. DNA for the CDR3: TGCGCCAGCAGCCAAATGCAGGGCGACACCATATATTTT. Translation gives CASSQMQGDTIYF.

V gene TRBV6-6 combines with J gene TRBJ1-3; tentatively, D is TRBD1 (5 bases). Trimming left V 0 bases short and J 11 bases short, with 17 bases between. This CDR3 comprises 15 residues. CDR1 MNHNY and CDR2 SVGAGI come from the germline V gene (reference sequence). CDR3: CASSYSPDGGGSIYF. The CDR3 DNA sequence: TGTGCCAGCAGTTACTCCCCCGATGGGGGAGGGTCCATATATTTT.

This clone came up once. The J gene is TRBJ2-5, the V gene TRBV11-2, with TRBD2 as a possible D gene (6 bases). The CDR3 has 17 residues. V was clipped by 3 bases and J by 7 bases, with 24 bases between them. Germline loops: CDR1 SGHAT, CDR2 FQNNGV. The CDR3 sequence: CASSLKTGVGLSGTQYF. The CDR3 DNA is TGTGCCAGCAGCTTGAAGACGGGAGTGGGCTTATCGGGGACCCAGTACTTC. The complete variable domain, with remaining parts taken from reference TRBV11-2 and TRBJ2-5, reads EAGVAQSPRYKIIEKRQSVAFWCNPISGHATLYWYQQILGQGPKLLIQFQNNGVVDDSQLPKDRFSAERLKGVDSTLKIQPAKLEDSAVYLCASSLKTGVGLSGTQYFGPGTRLLVL.

The CDR3 here is CASSLARVAYEQYF. As DNA, the CDR3 is TGCGCCAGCAGCTTGGCCAGGGTTGCCTACGAGCAGTACTTC. The chain links TRBV5-1 to TRBJ2-7; D possibly corresponds to TRBD1 (5 bases). This CDR3 is 14 amino acids long. CDR1 is SGHRS, CDR2 YFSETQ, per germline. The germline V and J ends were trimmed by 0 bases and 2 bases, with 9 bases remaining between them.

V is TRBV5-1 and J is TRBJ2-1; 10 bases map to TRBD2. The CDR3 sequence is 17 residues long. Germline V lookup: CDR1 SGHRS, CDR2 YFSETQ. V lost 0 bases, J lost 9 bases, and 12 bases stayed unmatched. CDR3 coding DNA: TGCGCCAGCAGCTTGGAAGTCGGCAGCGGGAGGGCCTCTGAGCAGTTCTTC. Translation gives CASSLEVGSGRASEQFF.

V is TRBV5-6 and J is TRBJ1-6; D remains unclear. Deletions cut 4 bases from V and 6 bases from J, with 17 bases between. The length of the CDR3 is 16 residues. The germline V gene encodes CDR1 SGHDT and CDR2 YYEEEE. CDR3 protein: CASSPSRHLGNSPLHF. Written as DNA, the CDR3 is TGTGCCAGCAGCCCGAGTCGACACCTTGGTAATTCACCCCTCCACTTT. Using reference TRBV5-6 and TRBJ1-6 for the parts outside the CDR3, the full variable domain is DAGVTQSPTHLIKTRGQQVTLRCSPKSGHDTVSWYQQALGQGPQFIFQYYEEEERQRGNFPDRFSGHQFPNYSSELNVNALLLGDSALYLCASSPSRHLGNSPLHFGNGTRLTVT.

V is TRBV29-1 and J is TRBJ2-1; 16 positions agree with TRBD2. Germline lookup yields CDR1 SQVTM and CDR2 ANQGSEA. The CDR3 runs to 16 residues. The CDR3 DNA follows: TGCAGTGCCGGGACTAGCGGGAGGGCTTCCTACAATGAGCAGTTCTTC. Its protein is CSAGTSGRASYNEQFF.

This chain links TRBV4-2 with TRBJ2-1; TRBD2 aligns across 7 bases. The CDR3 is made up of 16 amino acids. CDR1 is LGHNA, CDR2 YNFKEQ, per germline. V was pared by 0 bases and J by 7 bases, with 9 bases of the junction left unmatched. CDR3 amino acids: CASSQDGGGGRNEQFF. The CDR3 DNA follows: TGTGCCAGCAGCCAAGATGGTGGCGGGGGAAGAAATGAGCAGTTCTTC.

This rearrangement joins TRBV28 to TRBJ2-3, with TRBD2 matching over 8 bases. J lost 2 bases, V lost 11 bases, and 9 bases had no gene match. The CDR3 runs to 14 residues. Germline CDR1 and CDR2: MDHEN and SYDVKM. The CDR3 reads CAGSVAGNTDTQYF. The CDR3 DNA reads as TGTGCCGGATCGGTAGCGGGGAACACAGATACGCAGTATTTT. The full variable domain, rest sourced from reference TRBV28 and TRBJ2-3, is DVKVTQSSRYLVKRTGEKVFLECVQDMDHENMFWYRQDPGLGLRLIYFSYDVKMKEKGDIPEGYSVSREKKERFSLILESASTNQTSMYLCAGSVAGNTDTQYFGPGTRLTVL.

This chain joins TRBV2 and TRBJ1-3; 12 bases line up with TRBD1. Germline V gene data show CDR1 as SNHLY and CDR2 as FYNNEI. J was trimmed by 2 bases and V by 6 bases; bases with no gene match: 2. The CDR3 extends over 15 amino acids. The CDR3 here is CASSRDRGPGNTIYF. CDR3 DNA: TGTGCCAGCAGCCGGGACAGGGGGCCTGGAAACACCATATATTTT.

This clone showed up just a few times. The chain recombines TRBV18 with TRBJ1-6, with D possibly matching TRBD1 (6 bases). CDR3 size: 15 residues. Germline loops: CDR1 KGHSH, CDR2 LQKENI. Trimming pared 4 bases from V and 2 bases from J, leaving 9 bases between. Here the CDR3 DNA reads TGTGCCAGCTCACTACAGGGCACCTATAATTCACCCCTCCACTTT. Amino acids: CASSLQGTYNSPLHF.

The J gene is TRBJ2-1, the V gene TRBV5-1, with D tentatively TRBD1 (7 bases). This CDR3 region has 16 residues. Trimming left V 0 bases short and J 0 bases short, with 10 bases between. Germline V CDR1 and CDR2: SGHRS, YFSETQ. CDR3: CASSLAQGGSYNEQFF. In DNA, the CDR3 is TGCGCCAGCAGCTTGGCCCAGGGGGGCTCCTACAATGAGCAGTTCTTC.

This clone appeared once. The chain is built from TRBV6-5 and TRBJ2-7; D might be TRBD2 (5 bases). V shed 6 bases and J shed 1 base, with 13 bases lying between them. The CDR3 contains 14 residues. Germline assignment: CDR1 MNHEY and CDR2 SVGAGI. As DNA, the CDR3 is TGTGCCAGCAGACGCCGAGGGTTTTCCTACGAGCAGTACTTC. Amino acids: CASRRRGFSYEQYF.

The J gene is TRBJ1-5, the V gene TRBV19; 12 nucleotides match TRBD1. The length of the CDR3 is 16 residues. Germline V gene sequence: CDR1 LNHDA, CDR2 SQIVND (reference sequence). V lost 5 bases, J lost 4 bases, and 6 bases stayed unmatched. The CDR3 is CASSGTGGAGNQPQHF. In DNA form, the CDR3 reads TGTGCCAGTAGTGGGACAGGGGGCGCGGGGAATCAGCCCCAGCATTTT.

The chain employs TRBV30 and TRBJ1-5; 8 nucleotides agree with TRBD1. CDR1 and CDR2 (germline): GTSNPN, SVGIG (reference sequence). The CDR3 spans 14 residues. The V gene end was trimmed by 4 bases and the J gene end by 7 bases; junction bases not matched to a gene: 9. The CDR3 reads CAWTSGQGKQPQHF. The CDR3 nucleotides are TGTGCCTGGACTTCCGGACAGGGAAAACAGCCCCAGCATTTT.

The gene calls are TRBV19 and TRBJ1-3; TRBD1 is a possible D gene (5 bases). The CDR3 is 16 amino acids. The V gene's germline CDR1 is LNHDA and CDR2 SQIVND (reference sequence). The V end lost 6 bases, the J end lost 0 bases, and 15 bases lay between the germline ends. The CDR3 protein is CASSFRRDFSGNTIYF. As DNA, the CDR3 is TGTGCCAGTAGCTTTCGACGGGACTTCTCTGGAAACACCATATATTTT. The complete variable domain, with remaining parts taken from reference TRBV19 and TRBJ1-3, reads DGGITQSPKYLFRKEGQNVTLSCEQNLNHDAMYWYRQDPGQGLRLIYYSQIVNDFQKGDIAEGYSVSREKKESFPLTVTSAQKNPTAFYLCASSFRRDFSGNTIYFGEGSWLTVV.

This chain links TRBV5-1 with TRBJ2-1, with a possible D match to TRBD2 (6 bases). The CDR3 extends over 16 amino acids. CDR1 SGHRS and CDR2 YFSETQ come from the germline V gene. V lost 0 bases and J 4 bases, leaving 14 bases between the germline ends. The CDR3 DNA sequence: TGCGCCAGCAGCTTGGCCGGCGGGACGGGGTACAATGAGCAGTTCTTC. Translated: CASSLAGGTGYNEQFF. The complete variable domain, with remaining parts taken from reference TRBV5-1 and TRBJ2-1, reads KAGVTQTPRYLIKTRGQQVTLSCSPISGHRSVSWYQQTPGQGLQFLFEYFSETQRNKGNFPGRFSGRQFSNSRSEMNVSTLELGDSALYLCASSLAGGTGYNEQFFGPGTRLTVL.

This clone was detected once. The genes are TRBV5-1 and TRBJ2-5, with D hard to call. Germline-derived CDR1 and CDR2 are SGHRS and YFSETQ. The CDR3 has 13 residues. Trimming stripped 4 bases from V and 3 bases from J, with 10 bases between. CDR3 nucleotide sequence: TGCGCCAGCAGCGGAAACAGAAAAGAGACCCAGTACTTC. It translates to CASSGNRKETQYF.

The rearrangement links TRBV4-1 to TRBJ2-3, with 7 bases fitting TRBD2. The CDR3 has 15 residues. The ends lost 4 bases at V and 3 bases at J; junction bases unmatched: 7. Germline-derived CDR1 and CDR2 are MGHRA and YSYEKL. As DNA, the CDR3 is TGCGCCAGCAGCCGTACGGGACTACGAACAGATACGCAGTATTTT. Protein product: CASSRTGLRTDTQYF.

V is TRBV5-4 and J is TRBJ2-3; 9 bases are a match to TRBD1. The V segment lost 2 bases and the J segment 7 bases; nucleotides outside the gene matches: 11. The germline gives CDR1 SGHNT, CDR2 YYREEE (reference sequence). The CDR3 is 16 residues long. The CDR3 is CASSLPGQGAINTQYF. Here the CDR3 DNA reads TGTGCCAGCAGCTTACCGGGACAGGGCGCCATAAATACGCAGTATTTT.

DNA of the CDR3: TGTGCCAGCAGTTCGAGCGGAGATACGCAGTATTTT. Its protein is CASSSSGDTQYF. The chain combines TRBV5-4 with TRBJ2-3; TRBD2 might be the D (5 bases). This CDR3 contains 12 residues. Germline CDR1 and CDR2: SGHNT and YYREEE (reference sequence). V was cut by 5 bases and J by 5 bases, with 9 bases left in between.

This clone was counted once. The rearrangement joins TRBV27 to TRBJ1-1, with D hard to call. This CDR3 spans 13 amino acids. In germline, CDR1 is MNHEY, CDR2 SMNVEV (reference sequence). The germline V and J ends were trimmed by 7 bases and 0 bases, with 9 bases remaining between them. CDR3 protein: CASNGHLNTEAFF. The CDR3 DNA reads as TGTGCCAGCAATGGGCATTTGAACACTGAAGCTTTCTTT.

The chain is built from TRBV2 and TRBJ1-1, with 8 bases matching TRBD1. This CDR3 has 12 amino acids. Trimming took 6 bases from V and 8 from J; bases not matched to a gene: 5. CDR1 is SNHLY and CDR2 is FYNNEI in the germline V gene. CDR3 DNA: TGTGCCAGCAGACTGACAGGGGCCGAAGCTTTCTTT. Protein: CASRLTGAEAFF. Filled out from reference TRBV2 and TRBJ1-1, the complete variable domain reads EPEVTQTPSHQVTQMGQEVILRCVPISNHLYFYWYRQILGQKVEFLVSFYNNEISEKSEIFDDQFSVERPDGSNFTLKIRSTKLEDSAMYFCASRLTGAEAFFGQGTRLTVV.

J is TRBJ2-3 and V is TRBV5-1; 9 bases are shared with TRBD2. The V and J ends lost 1 base and 1 base, in that order; junction bases with no gene match: 4. Germline CDR1 SGHRS, CDR2 YFSETQ. The CDR3 contains 16 residues. In nucleotides, the CDR3 is TGCGCCAGCAGCTTGCCGATAGCGGGAGGCACAGATACGCAGTATTTT. It yields the protein CASSLPIAGGTDTQYF.